This T cell receptor (beta chain) is from a study of beta chain features in type 1 diabetes. General study findings and limits: The study found fewer insertions and more deletions at VDJ junctions in type 1 diabetes patients. TCRB CDR3 length was moderately but significantly reduced in all four CD4+ subsets of Type 1 diabetes patients.

A note on this clone: Its antigen is unidentified.

Expressed TCRB transcripts were sequenced, since all the RNA that had been isolated was reverse transcribed. TCRdb's table, derived via immunoSEQ multiplex PCR, lists solely in-frame clones and lacks some. Of about 160,000 clones detected, approximately 62% appear once; the ten largest clones hold roughly 0.095%. By way of CD45RO/CCR7/CD25/CD127/CD95/CD27, the CD4+ regulatory, stem cell-like memory, central memory and naive cells were sorted. Germline V gene sequence: CDR1 SGHRS, CDR2 YFSETQ. V was pared by 0 bases and J by 5 bases, with 11 bases between. The CDR3 spans 14 residues. The gene calls are TRBV5-1 and TRBJ1-1; D unresolved. The sample comprised naive CD4+ T cells from blood. This clonotype was obtained from a man aged 25 to 40 with type 1 diabetes. The CDR3 DNA reads as TGCGCCAGCAGCTTGGCCGTCAGTGGGACTGAAGCTTTCTTT. Protein product: CASSLAVSGTEAFF.